This T cell receptor beta chain is from a study of cytotoxic CD8 clonotypes in ibrutinib-treated CLL. Study-level information: Partial responses totalled about 24 and complete responses 2; after median around six years, about 14 remained remitted and around twelve progressed. Mean productive templates were about 260,000; mean productive rearrangements were roughly 94,000. Study-wide results and limits: Private clonotypes, not public ones, expanded at ibrutinib response.

A remark on this clone: The antigen is not known.

For TCR beta libraries, around 1.8 micrograms of genomic DNA were obtained from cryopreserved PBMCs. The CDR3 is 11 residues long. The germline V gene has CDR1 SGHTA and CDR2 FQGTGA. Trimming cost V 5 bases and J 6 bases, with 5 bases left between them. The assay was immunoSEQ multiplex PCR, and TCRdb's table has in-frame clones only and misses some. The sample carries some 10,000 clones, about four fifths recorded once. The chain uses TRBV7-3 and TRBJ2-1; no reliable D call. The sequence was collected from a human donor with chronic lymphocytic leukemia. Material: PBMCs, obtained at disease progression, from a patient treated with ibrutinib. The CDR3 bases are TGTGCCAGCAGCGAGGCCAATGAGCAGTTCTTC. Protein product: CASSEANEQFF.